Listed here is a single T cell receptor (beta chain). Its antigen is still unknown. The sample originates from a study of PD-1 blockade in classical Hodgkin lymphoma. Study findings and constraints: The diversity seen at baseline in complete responders resembled that of newly diagnosed patients. CD4+ TCR diversity climbed significantly by C4D1, unlike CD8+ TCR diversity.

CDR1 is MNHNY, CDR2 SVGAGI, per germline (reference sequence). With 10 bases removed from V and 8 bases from J, the gap between germline ends came to 14 bases. The CDR3 has 11 amino acids. Time point defined: cycle 4 day 1 (C4D1), after five to seven weeks of nivolumab. With no exception, relapse followed autologous stem cell transplantation in all patients, and brentuximab vedotin exposure varied. When best responses were assessed, they were complete response, partial response or progressive disease. TCRdb's copy holds only in-frame clones and misses some; the assay was immunoSEQ multiplex PCR. The sample consists of tens of thousands of clones, roughly nine tenths of them appearing once.

This TCR was sampled from a human donor with classical Hodgkin lymphoma. This chain uses TRBV6-6 with TRBJ1-2, with D unclear. Specimen: peripheral blood mononuclear cells (PBMCs), collected before the fourth cycle of nivolumab. The CDR3 is CATEEDRGYTF. The CDR3 nucleotides read TGTGCCACCGAAGAGGACCGGGGCTACACCTTC.